Listed below are T cell receptor beta chains from one sample, sequenced in a study of regulatory and conventional T cells in RAG deficiency. Clones were sequenced by immunoSEQ multiplex PCR, and TCRdb holds only the in-frame ones, with some missing. The data hold 30,000 to 40,000 clones, with about 88% observed a single time. This same sample was also taken into another study, of regulatory T cells.

The sample taken for sequencing was CD8+ T cells sorted from blood. These receptors all stem from a human donor in good health. CDR3s include the opening cysteine and the closing phenylalanine or tryptophan. The D gene is left open where the match is weak. Part of the rows lack a size; the others show once, few, many or a class for expanded clones.

clone size: -
D gene: TRBD2
CDR3 length: 17
J gene: TRBJ2-7
V gene: TRBV6-1
CDR3 DNA: TGTGCCAGCAGTGATAGCGGGGGGGGAATCCCTCGGTACGAGCAGTACTTC
CDR3 protein: CASSDSGGGIPRYEQYF

clone size: -
D gene: -
CDR3 length: 15
J gene: TRBJ2-3
V gene: TRBV7-3
CDR3 DNA: TGTGCCAGCAGCTTAGAGGGCGGAGCCACAGATACGCAGTATTTT
CDR3 protein: CASSLEGGATDTQYF

clone size: -
D gene: -
CDR3 length: 14
J gene: TRBJ1-1
V gene: TRBV6-6
CDR3 DNA: TGTGCCAGCAGTTACTCGACCTCGGGCCCTGAAGCTTTCTTT
CDR3 protein: CASSYSTSGPEAFF

clone size: once
D gene: -
CDR3 length: 12
J gene: TRBJ2-5
V gene: TRBV28
CDR3 DNA: TGTGCCACCTACGGCGGGCTGGAGACCCAGTACTTC
CDR3 protein: CATYGGLETQYF

clone size: -
D gene: -
CDR3 length: 17
J gene: TRBJ1-1
V gene: TRBV5-1
CDR3 DNA: TGCGCCAGCAGCTTGGATAGTCTGGGGCAGTCCACTGGGGAAGCTTTCTTT
CDR3 protein: CASSLDSLGQSTGEAFF

clone size: -
D gene: TRBD1
CDR3 length: 16
J gene: TRBJ2-4
V gene: TRBV27
CDR3 DNA: TGTGCCAGCAGTCCAACAGGGGGCATCGCCAAAAACATTCAGTACTTC
CDR3 protein: CASSPTGGIAKNIQYF

clone size: -
D gene: TRBD2
CDR3 length: 16
J gene: TRBJ2-1
V gene: TRBV5-1
CDR3 DNA: TGCGCCAGCAGCTTGCCTAGCGGGGGATCTAACAATGAGCAGTTCTTC
CDR3 protein: CASSLPSGGSNNEQFF

clone size: once
D gene: TRBD1
CDR3 length: 13
J gene: TRBJ2-7
V gene: TRBV6-1
CDR3 DNA: TGTGCCAGCAGTGACCGGACAGGGCTCGAGCAGTACTTC
CDR3 protein: CASSDRTGLEQYF

clone size: -
D gene: -
CDR3 length: 17
J gene: TRBJ1-1
V gene: TRBV5-4
CDR3 DNA: TGTGCCAGCAGCCCGGCGTTAACGACGGCTCTGAACACTGAAGCTTTCTTT
CDR3 protein: CASSPALTTALNTEAFF

clone size: once
D gene: TRBD1
CDR3 length: 16
J gene: TRBJ2-7
V gene: TRBV5-6
CDR3 DNA: TGTGCCAGCAGCTTAACCGGGACAGGCACCACCTACGAGCAGTACTTC
CDR3 protein: CASSLTGTGTTYEQYF

clone size: -
D gene: TRBD1
CDR3 length: 16
J gene: TRBJ1-1
V gene: TRBV27
CDR3 DNA: TGTGCCAGCAGTTCTTCCGGGACAGGGGGCTTCGCTGAAGCTTTCTTT
CDR3 protein: CASSSSGTGGFAEAFF

clone size: -
D gene: TRBD1
CDR3 length: 16
J gene: TRBJ2-2
V gene: TRBV19
CDR3 DNA: TGTGCCAGTAACCCCTGGGGGACAGATTTCACCGGGGAGCTGTTTTTT
CDR3 protein: CASNPWGTDFTGELFF

clone size: -
D gene: -
CDR3 length: 15
J gene: TRBJ1-5
V gene: TRBV4-1
CDR3 DNA: TGCGCCAGCAGCCAAGATCGGCGGAGCAATCAGCCCCAGCATTTT
CDR3 protein: CASSQDRRSNQPQHF

clone size: -
D gene: TRBD2
CDR3 length: 19
J gene: TRBJ2-5
V gene: TRBV30
CDR3 DNA: TGTGCCTGGAGCCAATTGATTGGGACTAGCGGGCGAAGTCAAGAGACCCAGTACTTC
CDR3 protein: CAWSQLIGTSGRSQETQYF

clone size: -
D gene: TRBD2
CDR3 length: 13
J gene: TRBJ2-7
V gene: TRBV19
CDR3 DNA: TGTGCCAGTAGTAGTAGCGGGAGCCACGAGCAGTACTTC
CDR3 protein: CASSSSGSHEQYF

clone size: -
D gene: TRBD1
CDR3 length: 12
J gene: TRBJ2-7
V gene: TRBV2
CDR3 DNA: TGTGCCAGCAGTCCACAGGGGTACGAGCAGTACTTC
CDR3 protein: CASSPQGYEQYF

clone size: few
D gene: -
CDR3 length: 16
J gene: TRBJ1-5
V gene: TRBV6-1
CDR3 DNA: TGTGCCAGCAGTGAAGTGGAGGGGTCGGGCAATCAGCCCCAGCATTTT
CDR3 protein: CASSEVEGSGNQPQHF

clone size: -
D gene: TRBD1
CDR3 length: 15
J gene: TRBJ2-3
V gene: TRBV7-9
CDR3 DNA: TGTGCCAGCAGCCCTGGACAGGCTAGCACAGATACGCAGTATTTT
CDR3 protein: CASSPGQASTDTQYF

clone size: -
D gene: TRBD2
CDR3 length: 15
J gene: TRBJ2-1
V gene: TRBV9
CDR3 DNA: TGTGCCAGCAGCGCCGATAGCGGGAAGTACAATGAGCAGTTCTTC
CDR3 protein: CASSADSGKYNEQFF

clone size: -
D gene: TRBD2
CDR3 length: 19
J gene: TRBJ2-1
V gene: TRBV9
CDR3 DNA: TGTGCCAGCAGCGTAGCCCCTAGCGGGGGCCTTAGCTCCTACAATGAGCAGTTCTTC
CDR3 protein: CASSVAPSGGLSSYNEQFF

clone size: -
D gene: -
CDR3 length: 14
J gene: TRBJ2-1
V gene: TRBV27
CDR3 DNA: TGTGCCAGCAGACACGGGACCGTGTACAATGAGCAGTTCTTC
CDR3 protein: CASRHGTVYNEQFF

clone size: -
D gene: -
CDR3 length: 14
J gene: TRBJ2-7
V gene: TRBV9
CDR3 DNA: TGTGCCAGCAGCGTAGACGGAAGGTCCTACGAGCAGTACTTC
CDR3 protein: CASSVDGRSYEQYF

clone size: -
D gene: -
CDR3 length: 16
J gene: TRBJ2-3
V gene: TRBV13
CDR3 DNA: TGTGCCAGCAGCTTAGTCGGTATGGCCCGGCGGGATACGCAGTATTTT
CDR3 protein: CASSLVGMARRDTQYF

clone size: -
D gene: -
CDR3 length: 15
J gene: TRBJ2-7
V gene: TRBV23-1
CDR3 DNA: TGCGCCAGCACTCACCCGGGGGACAGCCACTACGAGCAGTACTTC
CDR3 protein: CASTHPGDSHYEQYF

clone size: -
D gene: -
CDR3 length: 12
J gene: TRBJ2-7
V gene: TRBV27
CDR3 DNA: TGTGCCAGCAGGGGAGTAATCTCCGAGCAGTACTTC
CDR3 protein: CASRGVISEQYF

clone size: -
D gene: -
CDR3 length: 15
J gene: TRBJ1-2
V gene: TRBV6-5
CDR3 DNA: TGTGCCAGCAGTTCCGACAGGAGTCCGTCCTATGGCTACACCTTC
CDR3 protein: CASSSDRSPSYGYTF

clone size: once
D gene: -
CDR3 length: 19
J gene: TRBJ1-2
V gene: TRBV4-2
CDR3 DNA: TGTGCCAGCAGCCAAGAAGTAAAGGGCTACACGAATCTTAACTATGGCTACACCTTC
CDR3 protein: CASSQEVKGYTNLNYGYTF

clone size: -
D gene: -
CDR3 length: 14
J gene: TRBJ1-2
V gene: TRBV6-5
CDR3 DNA: TGTGCCAGCAGTTCGACAGAGCCGATCTATGGCTACACCTTC
CDR3 protein: CASSSTEPIYGYTF

clone size: -
D gene: -
CDR3 length: 12
J gene: TRBJ2-7
V gene: TRBV2
CDR3 DNA: TGTGCCAGCAACGGGGGGCCCAACGAGCAGTACTTC
CDR3 protein: CASNGGPNEQYF

clone size: -
D gene: -
CDR3 length: 13
J gene: TRBJ1-1
V gene: TRBV4-1
CDR3 DNA: TGCGCCAGCAGCCAAGTGAGGGGGAGACCCTCTAATTTT
CDR3 protein: CASSQVRGRPSNF

clone size: -
D gene: TRBD2
CDR3 length: 13
J gene: TRBJ2-1
V gene: TRBV19
CDR3 DNA: TGTGCCAGTGGGGCTAGCGGGCACAATGAGCAGTTCTTC
CDR3 protein: CASGASGHNEQFF

clone size: -
D gene: TRBD1
CDR3 length: 14
J gene: TRBJ1-1
V gene: TRBV6-5
CDR3 DNA: TGTGCCACGAATAACAGGGGAGGGTGGACTGAAGCTTTCTTT
CDR3 protein: CATNNRGGWTEAFF

clone size: few
D gene: -
CDR3 length: 13
J gene: TRBJ2-7
V gene: TRBV10-3
CDR3 DNA: TGTGCCGCCAACGAGGCAGGGGCCCACGAGCAGTACTTC
CDR3 protein: CAANEAGAHEQYF

clone size: -
D gene: TRBD1
CDR3 length: 14
J gene: TRBJ2-1
V gene: TRBV5-4
CDR3 DNA: TGTGCCAGTCTTAGACAGGGCTCCTACAATGAGCAGTTCTTC
CDR3 protein: CASLRQGSYNEQFF

clone size: -
D gene: TRBD1
CDR3 length: 13
J gene: TRBJ1-2
V gene: TRBV5-1
CDR3 DNA: TGCGCCAGCACGGCGTCTCAGGGGGTCGGCTACACCTTC
CDR3 protein: CASTASQGVGYTF

clone size: once
D gene: TRBD2
CDR3 length: 16
J gene: TRBJ2-5
V gene: TRBV9
CDR3 DNA: TGTGCCAGCAGCCCCAGGACTAGCGGTCCCCGGGAGACCCAGTACTTC
CDR3 protein: CASSPRTSGPRETQYF

clone size: -
D gene: -
CDR3 length: 13
J gene: TRBJ2-7
V gene: TRBV7-9
CDR3 DNA: TGTGCCGGCACAAAACCCGCCTCCTACGAGCAGTACTTC
CDR3 protein: CAGTKPASYEQYF

clone size: -
D gene: -
CDR3 length: 12
J gene: TRBJ2-3
V gene: TRBV5-1
CDR3 DNA: TGCGCCAGCAGCGGGATCACAGATACGCAGTATTTT
CDR3 protein: CASSGITDTQYF

clone size: -
D gene: -
CDR3 length: 12
J gene: TRBJ2-7
V gene: TRBV29-1
CDR3 DNA: TGCAGCGTTACCGGGCAAACCTACGAGCAGTACTTC
CDR3 protein: CSVTGQTYEQYF

clone size: -
D gene: TRBD1
CDR3 length: 13
J gene: TRBJ1-2
V gene: TRBV5-6
CDR3 DNA: TGTGCCAGCAGCTTGGGGACAGGCTCTGGCTACACCTTC
CDR3 protein: CASSLGTGSGYTF

clone size: -
D gene: -
CDR3 length: 16
J gene: TRBJ2-3
V gene: TRBV21-1
CDR3 DNA: TGTGCCAGCAGCCGACAGACTAGCGGAGACACAGATACGCAGTATTTT
CDR3 protein: CASSRQTSGDTDTQYF